The 14 T cell receptor beta chains listed next were all sequenced from one sample in a study of control samples from healthy donors and cancer patients. The assay was immunoSEQ multiplex PCR, and TCRdb's table has in-frame clones only and misses some. The sample holds about 150,000 clones, approximately 94% seen once. The sequencing sample was made of blood. The receptors shown here come from a woman aged 40 to 55 in good health.

This sequence joins TRBV5-5 and TRBJ1-1; tentative D call: TRBD1 (5 bases). The CDR3 is 15 amino acids. Per germline, CDR1 SGHKS and CDR2 YYEKEE (reference sequence). Trimming removed 0 bases from V and 4 bases from J, with 13 bases in between. The CDR3, as DNA: TGTGCCAGCAGCTTGGGAAGGGGTAGGGGCACTGAAGCTTTCTTT. Translating gives CASSLGRGRGTEAFF.

The chain joins TRBV18 to TRBJ2-7; 7 bases fit TRBD2. CDR1 and CDR2 from the germline V gene are KGHSH and LQKENI. This CDR3 contains 15 residues. J lost 5 bases, V lost 1 base, and 8 bases had no gene match. The CDR3 region is CASSPRGGSRHEQYF. In DNA, the CDR3 is TGTGCCAGCTCACCACGCGGGGGATCACGGCACGAGCAGTACTTC.

The chain combines TRBV3-1 (or the pseudogene TRBV3-2) with TRBJ1-1; 8 bases are shared with TRBD1. Germline loops: CDR1 LGHDT, CDR2 YNNKEL (reference sequence). The CDR3 has 16 residues. With 0 bases clipped from V and 1 base from J, the junction kept 4 bases outside the gene matches. The CDR3 reads CASSQERTGWNTEAFF. CDR3 nucleotide sequence: TGTGCCAGCAGCCAAGAGCGGACAGGGTGGAACACTGAAGCTTTCTTT.

The gene calls are TRBV27 and TRBJ2-1; D might be TRBD1 (6 bases). Trimming stripped 5 bases from V and 4 bases from J, with 9 bases between. The CDR3 consists of 13 residues. The germline V gene has CDR1 MNHEY and CDR2 SMNVEV (reference sequence). The CDR3 bases are TGTGCCAGCAGTCCGAGGGGGTACAATGAGCAGTTCTTC. Translating gives CASSPRGYNEQFF.

This clone has only one observation. The chain carries TRBV7-9 and TRBJ2-3; D possibly matches TRBD1 or TRBD2 (6 bases each). Germline loops: CDR1 SEHNR, CDR2 FQNEAQ (reference sequence). The CDR3 has 13 residues. CDR3 sequence (DNA): TGTGCATCATCGGGGGCAATCACAGATACGCAGTATTTT. Translated: CASSGAITDTQYF.

The CDR3 here is CASGPWTRDPTSTDTQYF. The CDR3 DNA reads as TGTGCTAGTGGTCCCTGGACACGGGACCCCACTAGCACAGATACGCAGTATTTT. The chain employs TRBV12-5 and TRBJ2-3; D may be TRBD1 or TRBD2 (5 bases each). This CDR3 is 18 amino acids long. Germline V gene data show CDR1 as LGHNT and CDR2 as FRNRAP. V was trimmed by 5 bases and J by 0 bases, leaving 21 bases between them. The full variable domain, with the rest looked up from reference TRBV12-5 and TRBJ2-3, is DARVTQTPRHKVTEMGQEVTMRCQPILGHNTVFWYRQTMMQGLELLAYFRNRAPLDDSGMPKDRFSAEMPDATLATLKIQPSEPRDSAVYFCASGPWTRDPTSTDTQYFGPGTRLTVL.

The chain links TRBV3-1 (or the pseudogene TRBV3-2) to TRBJ2-3; no reliable D call. Germline values: CDR1 LGHDT, CDR2 YNNKEL (reference sequence). This CDR3 comprises 14 residues. V shed 0 bases and J shed 2 bases, with 6 bases lying between them. CDR3 protein: CASSQEPLTDTQYF. CDR3 in DNA: TGTGCCAGCAGCCAAGAACCCCTCACAGATACGCAGTATTTT.

CDR3 protein: CASSIKGGGGYTF. CDR3 DNA: TGTGCCAGTAGTATTAAGGGGGGGGGTGGCTACACCTTC. The J gene is TRBJ1-2, the V gene TRBV19; TRBD1 is a possible D gene (6 bases). Germline CDR1 reads LNHDA; CDR2 reads SQIVND (reference sequence). Trimming stripped 3 bases from V and 7 bases from J, with 12 bases between. The CDR3 is made up of 13 amino acids.

This sequence joins TRBV27 and TRBJ1-1, with TRBD1 matching 9 bases. Germline assignment: CDR1 MNHEY and CDR2 SMNVEV (reference sequence). There are 15 residues in the CDR3. V lost 7 bases, J lost 1 base, and 7 bases stayed unmatched. CDR3 coding DNA: TGTGCCAGCACGGGACAGGGCTTTTGGAACACTGAAGCTTTCTTT. Its translation is CASTGQGFWNTEAFF.

V gene TRBV6-5 combines with J gene TRBJ2-1; D is possibly TRBD1 (5 bases). CDR1 and CDR2 (germline): MNHEY, SVGAGI. Trimming pared 4 bases from V and 4 bases from J, leaving 11 bases between. The CDR3 loop spans 14 amino acids. In DNA, the CDR3 is TGTGCCAGCAGTTCCCTTTCAGGGTACAATGAGCAGTTCTTC. Protein: CASSSLSGYNEQFF.

The rearrangement links TRBV4-1 to TRBJ2-5; D remains ambiguous. The germline gives CDR1 MGHRA, CDR2 YSYEKL. V lost 4 bases to trimming and J lost 5 bases, with 5 bases between them. The CDR3 extends over 11 amino acids. The CDR3 DNA sequence: TGCGCCAGCAGCCGAGAGGAGACCCAGTACTTC. Translating gives CASSREETQYF.

The V gene is TRBV5-6, the J gene TRBJ1-2, with D possibly being TRBD1 (6 bases). V was shortened by 2 bases and J by 6 bases, with 8 bases between the two germline ends. Germline CDR1 is SGHDT and CDR2 is YYEEEE. CDR3 length equals 12 residues. CDR3 DNA: TGTGCCAGCAGCTTATCAGGGGATGGCTACACCTTC. Protein: CASSLSGDGYTF.

The rearrangement joins TRBV5-1 to TRBJ1-4; D not certain. The length of the CDR3 is 14 residues. The V and J ends lost 0 bases and 5 bases respectively, with 8 bases between them. CDR1 is SGHRS, CDR2 YFSETQ, per germline. This chain's CDR3 is CASSLGHLNEKLFF. Written as DNA, the CDR3 is TGCGCCAGCAGCTTGGGACACCTGAATGAAAAACTGTTTTTT.

The rearrangement links TRBV19 to TRBJ2-1, with D unclear. V dropped 3 bases and J dropped 0 bases, with 12 bases sitting between them. The CDR3 has 16 residues. The V gene's germline CDR1 is LNHDA and CDR2 SQIVND (reference sequence). Here the CDR3 DNA reads TGTGCCAGTAGTATTTTCCGACGCGTCTCCTACAATGAGCAGTTCTTC. It codes for CASSIFRRVSYNEQFF.